The clone carrying this T cell receptor (beta chain) was detected many times. Its target is unknown. The data belong to a study of blood T cells in healthy people across ages. Approximately 9 milliliters was the volume of peripheral blood drawn from each donor. Notes on the study in general: Unsorted PBMCs prevented conclusive naive versus antigen-experienced comparison. More naive CD4+ cells and higher diversity were found in long-lived than in aged donors.

CDR3 length: 12 residues. Germline V gene lookup returns CDR1 SGHTA and CDR2 FQGNSA. V shed 5 bases and J shed 3 bases, with 6 bases lying between them. The use of a sample-barcoded 5' primer and a J-beta primer mix characterized a second PCR of 7 to 11 cycles. Each cDNA molecule received a tag from a template-switch adaptor that had 12 random nucleotides. In TCRdb, the 5' RACE reads were re-called with MiXCR into one record per CDR3 protein. The profile shows roughly 410,000 distinct CDR3 sequences, 45% to 60% of them singletons. Material for sequencing was blood. This TCR came from a man aged 55 to 69 in good health. V gene TRBV7-2 combines with J gene TRBJ2-3; D is uncertain. In DNA, the CDR3 is TGTGCCAGCAGCCCGAGGACAGATACGCAGTATTTT. Encoded protein: CASSPRTDTQYF.